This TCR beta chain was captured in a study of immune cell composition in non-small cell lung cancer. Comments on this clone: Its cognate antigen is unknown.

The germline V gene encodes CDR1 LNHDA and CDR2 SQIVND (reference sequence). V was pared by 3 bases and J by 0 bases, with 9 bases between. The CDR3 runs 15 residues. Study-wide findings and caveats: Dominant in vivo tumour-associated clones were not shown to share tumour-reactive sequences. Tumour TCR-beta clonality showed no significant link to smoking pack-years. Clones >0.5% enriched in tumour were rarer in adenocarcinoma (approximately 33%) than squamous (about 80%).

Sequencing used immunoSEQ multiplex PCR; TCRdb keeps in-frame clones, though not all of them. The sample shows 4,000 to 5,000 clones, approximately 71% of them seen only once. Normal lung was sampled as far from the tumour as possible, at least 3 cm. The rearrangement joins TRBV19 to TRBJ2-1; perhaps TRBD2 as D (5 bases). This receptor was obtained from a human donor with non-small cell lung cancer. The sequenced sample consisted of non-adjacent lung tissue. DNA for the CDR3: TGTGCCAGTAGTATTAACGGGGACTCCTACAATGAGCAGTTCTTC. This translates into CASSINGDSYNEQFF.